This TCR beta chain appears in the sequencing data of a study of T cell repertoires in cytomegalovirus infection. Study overall: It was the public TCR beta signatures that indicated both CMV infection and matching HLA type.

This clonotype showed up just a few times. Its antigen is unknown. MiXCR, run by TCRdb on the reads, gives a single entry per CDR3 protein. The table has 150,000 to 200,000 distinct CDR3 sequences, about 17% seen once; the top ten hold almost 25%. Regarding the study as a whole: Summed frequency of public TCR beta families distinguished CMV carriers with the relevant HLA. CMV-specific HLA-C-restricted TCR beta clonotypes dominated the ex vivo response.

The CDR3 sequence is 15 residues long. The germline V gene encodes CDR1 MNHEY and CDR2 SVGAGI. With 8 bases removed from V and 1 base from J, the gap between germline ends came to 15 bases. Sequenced: CD8+ T cells from PBMCs. This rearrangement joins TRBV6-5 to TRBJ1-5, with D possibly being TRBD1 (5 bases). This clonotype was obtained from a human donor in good health (CMV status not recorded). Some clones in this sample may be carry-over from other donors' samples. CDR3 region: CASREPGGSNQPQHF. In DNA form, the CDR3 reads TGTGCCAGCCGGGAGCCGGGGGGAAGCAATCAGCCCCAGCATTTT.